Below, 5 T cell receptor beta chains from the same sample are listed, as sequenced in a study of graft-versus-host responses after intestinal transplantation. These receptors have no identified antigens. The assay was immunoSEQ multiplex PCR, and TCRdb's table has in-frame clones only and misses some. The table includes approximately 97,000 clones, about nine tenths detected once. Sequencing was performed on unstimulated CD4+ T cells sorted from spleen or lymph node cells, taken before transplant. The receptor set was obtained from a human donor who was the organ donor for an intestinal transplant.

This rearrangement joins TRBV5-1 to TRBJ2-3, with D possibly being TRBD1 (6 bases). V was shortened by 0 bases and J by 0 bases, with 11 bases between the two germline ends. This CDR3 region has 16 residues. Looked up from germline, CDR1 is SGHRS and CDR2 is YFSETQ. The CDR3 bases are TGCGCCAGCAGCTTGGCCGGGGACATAAGCACAGATACGCAGTATTTT. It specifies CASSLAGDISTDTQYF.

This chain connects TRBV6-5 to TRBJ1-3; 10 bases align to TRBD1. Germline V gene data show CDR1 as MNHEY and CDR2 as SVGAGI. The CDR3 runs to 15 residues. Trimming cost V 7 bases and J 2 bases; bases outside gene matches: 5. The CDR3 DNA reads TGTGCCAGCATCAAAGGACAGGGGGCTGGAAACACCATATATTTT. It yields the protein CASIKGQGAGNTIYF.

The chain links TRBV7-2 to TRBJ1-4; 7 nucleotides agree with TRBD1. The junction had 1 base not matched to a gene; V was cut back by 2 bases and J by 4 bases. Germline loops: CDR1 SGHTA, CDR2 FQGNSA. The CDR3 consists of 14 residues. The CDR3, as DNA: TGTGCCAGCAGCTTAAACAGGGGTAATGAAAAACTGTTTTTT. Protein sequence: CASSLNRGNEKLFF. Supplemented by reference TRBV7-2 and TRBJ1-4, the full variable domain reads GAGVSQSPSNKVTEKGKDVELRCDPISGHTALYWYRQSLGQGLEFLIYFQGNSAPDKSGLPSDRFSAERTGGSVSTLTIQRTQQEDSAVYLCASSLNRGNEKLFFGSGTQLSVL.

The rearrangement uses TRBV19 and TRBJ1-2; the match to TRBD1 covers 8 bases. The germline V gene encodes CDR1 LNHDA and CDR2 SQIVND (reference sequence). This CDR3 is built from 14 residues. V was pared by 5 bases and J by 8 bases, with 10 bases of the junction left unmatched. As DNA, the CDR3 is TGTGCCAGTAGTTCTGACAGGGGCTCGGGGGGCTACACCTTC. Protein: CASSSDRGSGGYTF.

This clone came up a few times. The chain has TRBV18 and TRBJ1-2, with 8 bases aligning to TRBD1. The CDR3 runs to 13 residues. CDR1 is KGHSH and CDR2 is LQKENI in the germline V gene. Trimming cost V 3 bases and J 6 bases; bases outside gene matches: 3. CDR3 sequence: CASSPGTGHGYTF. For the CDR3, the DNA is TGTGCCAGCTCACCCGGGACAGGCCATGGCTACACCTTC.